Each of the 24 T cell receptor beta chains below was sequenced from the same sample in a study of T cell repertoires in cytomegalovirus infection. TCRdb reanalysed the reads using MiXCR and keeps one entry per CDR3 protein. The top ten hold approximately 30% of the sample, which has approximately 170,000 distinct CDR3 sequences, approximately 14% seen once. The sample comprised PBMCs. Receptors were obtained from a human donor in good health (CMV status not recorded). Some clones in this sample may be carry-over from other donors' samples.

This clonotype was detected many times. J is TRBJ2-1 and V is TRBV7-3, with D tentatively TRBD1 (6 bases). The CDR3 is 12 amino acids. The germline CDR1 and CDR2 sequences are SGHTA and FQGTGA. V was shortened by 4 bases and J by 9 bases, with 10 bases between the two germline ends. CDR3 amino acids: CASSSSGAEQFF. The CDR3 region has the DNA TGTGCCAGCAGCTCCTCAGGGGCTGAGCAGTTCTTC.

The chain has TRBV20-1 and TRBJ1-5, with TRBD1 as a possible D gene (5 bases). Germline V gives CDR1 DFQATT, CDR2 SNEGSKA (reference sequence). The CDR3 is 15 residues long. Trimming cost V 6 bases and J 3 bases, with 18 bases left between them. The CDR3 spells CSALGARILNQPQHF. In DNA, the CDR3 is TGCAGTGCCTTAGGGGCGAGGATTCTCAATCAGCCCCAGCATTTT.

This clonotype came up a few times. V and J are TRBV29-1 and TRBJ2-2; 8 bases fit TRBD2. The CDR3 runs 14 residues. After removal of 4 bases from V and 3 bases from J, the junction contained 4 bases not matched to a gene. Germline assignment: CDR1 SQVTM and CDR2 ANQGSEA. Here the CDR3 reads CSVVTGGHTGELFF. CDR3 coding DNA: TGCAGCGTTGTTACGGGAGGGCACACCGGGGAGCTGTTTTTT.

The DNA for the CDR3 is TGTGCCAGCAGTCCCCCCCGGACTAGCGGCTACAATGAGCAGTTCTTC. Protein sequence: CASSPPRTSGYNEQFF. The J gene is TRBJ2-1, the V gene TRBV28; 10 nucleotides line up with TRBD2. V lost 5 bases and J lost 3; bases outside the gene matches: 7. From germline, CDR1 is MDHEN and CDR2 SYDVKM. This CDR3 has 16 amino acids.

This CDR3 is CASSQRDSRRSYNEQFF. The CDR3 coding sequence is TGTGCCAGCAGCCAAAGGGATAGTAGGAGGTCCTACAATGAGCAGTTCTTC. The V call is TRBV3-1, the J call TRBJ2-1; TRBD2 might be the D (5 bases). V was shortened by 2 bases and J by 1 base, with 15 bases between the two germline ends. CDR1 is LGHDT and CDR2 is YNNKEL in the germline V gene (reference sequence). The length of the CDR3 is 17 residues.

This clonotype came up many times. CDR3 in DNA: TGTGCCAGCAGCTATGGGAGGGACAGGGTCCAGGAGCAGTACTTC. Protein: CASSYGRDRVQEQYF. This chain links TRBV7-8 with TRBJ2-7; 9 bases are shared with TRBD1. The V and J ends lost 4 bases and 7 bases, in that order; junction bases with no gene match: 11. The CDR3 covers 15 residues. Germline CDR1 and CDR2: SGHVS and FQNEAQ.

This clonotype was seen repeatedly, ten times or more. The chain links TRBV7-9 to TRBJ1-2; D is undetermined. The V gene's germline CDR1 is SEHNR and CDR2 FQNEAQ (reference sequence). The CDR3 is made up of 13 amino acids. DNA for the CDR3: TGTGCTTCTAGCTACGTGGCTAACTATGGCTACACCTTC. Its protein product is CASSYVANYGYTF.

This clonotype was observed a handful of times. V usage is TRBV28 and J usage is TRBJ1-3, with D unresolved. Germline-derived CDR1 and CDR2 are MDHEN and SYDVKM. V was shortened by 5 bases and J by 2 bases, with 10 bases between the two germline ends. The CDR3 contains 14 residues. The DNA for the CDR3 is TGTGCCAGCAGTACGGGCGGGGCTGGAAACACCATATATTTT. Protein sequence: CASSTGGAGNTIYF.

This clonotype showed up many times. The chain is built from TRBV10-3 and TRBJ2-2, with D unresolved. Deletions cut 3 bases from V and 1 base from J, with 9 bases between. The CDR3 runs 15 residues. The germline CDR1 and CDR2 sequences are ENHRY and SYGVKD. The DNA for the CDR3 is TGTGCCATCAGTGATTCCCGAGTGAACACCGGGGAGCTGTTTTTT. Protein product: CAISDSRVNTGELFF.

This clonotype appeared many times. V is TRBV6-8 and J is TRBJ2-2; TRBD2 might be the D (5 bases). Germline assignment: CDR1 MNHGY and CDR2 SAAAGT. With 1 base removed from V and 4 bases from J, the gap between germline ends came to 13 bases. The CDR3 covers 16 residues. The CDR3 nucleotides read TGTGCCAGCAGTTACTTAATGGAGGACCCCACCGGGGAGCTGTTTTTT. Protein product: CASSYLMEDPTGELFF.

This clonotype was detected many times. J is TRBJ1-5 and V is TRBV7-3; perhaps TRBD1 as D (5 bases). The germline CDR1 and CDR2 sequences are SGHTA and FQGTGA. The V gene lost 2 bases and the J gene lost 5 bases, with 13 bases spanning the gap. The CDR3 has 15 residues. The CDR3: CASSLFGRVDQPQHF. The CDR3 bases are TGTGCCAGCAGCTTATTCGGCAGGGTGGATCAGCCCCAGCATTTT.

In this sample, this clonotype turned up a few times. V is TRBV20-1 and J is TRBJ2-7; either TRBD1 or TRBD2 may fit D (6 bases each). The CDR3 totals 12 residues. V was pared by 4 bases and J by 3 bases, with 10 bases between. Germline loops: CDR1 DFQATT, CDR2 SNEGSKA (reference sequence). The CDR3 coding sequence is TGCAGTGCTAAGGGGGGAATCTACGAGCAGTACTTC. Amino acids: CSAKGGIYEQYF.

The chain combines TRBV4-3 with TRBJ2-1; D gene uncertain. V was shortened by 1 base and J by 4 bases, with 11 bases between the two germline ends. This CDR3 comprises 15 residues. Germline V gene lookup returns CDR1 LGHNA and CDR2 YSLEER. The CDR3 DNA is TGCGCCAGCAGCCAAGGACCCATGGGGTACAATGAGCAGTTCTTC. This gives the protein CASSQGPMGYNEQFF.

The rearrangement uses TRBV27 and TRBJ1-2, with D possibly being TRBD1 (5 bases). The V and J ends lost 6 bases and 3 bases respectively, with 17 bases between them. CDR1 is MNHEY and CDR2 is SMNVEV in the germline V gene (reference sequence). The CDR3 is 15 residues long. Here the CDR3 reads CASSLRGTTHYGYTF. In nucleotides, the CDR3 is TGTGCCAGCAGCCTGCGCGGGACCACTCACTATGGCTACACCTTC.

This clonotype was seen many times. The chain is built from TRBV2 and TRBJ2-5; 12 nucleotides agree with TRBD2. Per germline, CDR1 SNHLY and CDR2 FYNNEI. The CDR3 extends over 16 amino acids. V lost 3 bases, J lost 1 base, and 3 bases stayed unmatched. The CDR3 protein is CASSDGTSGPQETQYF. CDR3 bases: TGTGCCAGCAGTGACGGGACTAGCGGGCCCCAAGAGACCCAGTACTTC.

This clonotype has more than one count but fewer than ten. The chain joins TRBV7-9 to TRBJ1-1, with TRBD1 matching over 7 bases. The CDR3 contains 15 residues. Losses at the gene ends were 3 bases for V and 4 bases for J; bases not matched to a gene: 8. Germline CDR1 SEHNR, CDR2 FQNEAQ (reference sequence). DNA of the CDR3: TGTGCCAGCAGCTTTTCCGGGACAGCGGGCACTGAAGCTTTCTTT. This encodes CASSFSGTAGTEAFF. Looking up the rest from reference TRBV7-9 and TRBJ1-1 gives the full variable domain: DTGVSQNPRHKITKRGQNVTFRCDPISEHNRLYWYRQTLGQGPEFLTYFQNEAQLEKSRLLSDRFSAERPKGSFSTLEIQRTEQGDSAMYLCASSFSGTAGTEAFFGQGTRLTVV.

There are a few counts of this clonotype. The chain is built from TRBV14 and TRBJ2-2; D is undetermined. The CDR3 consists of 13 residues. Trimming pared 6 bases from V and 4 bases from J, leaving 9 bases between. CDR1 and CDR2 (germline): SGHDN, FVKESK. The CDR3 is CASRKSSTGELFF. As DNA, the CDR3 is TGTGCCAGCAGAAAGAGTAGCACCGGGGAGCTGTTTTTT.

This clonotype was observed a handful of times. This sequence joins TRBV29-1 and TRBJ2-7, with a weak D call TRBD1 (6 bases). Germline V gene data show CDR1 as SQVTM and CDR2 as ANQGSEA. The CDR3 is made up of 11 amino acids. V was clipped by 6 bases and J by 8 bases, with 14 bases between them. The CDR3 region is CSVRDTVKQYF. CDR3 nucleotide sequence: TGCAGCGTACGGGACACGGTGAAGCAGTACTTC.

On this clonotype: Being one base from a much bigger clone, this may be a read error. This chain uses TRBV7-2 with TRBJ1-5; D remains unclear. The CDR3 loop spans 14 amino acids. Germline-derived CDR1 and CDR2 are SGHTA and FQGNSA. With 1 base removed from V and 2 bases from J, the gap between germline ends came to 6 bases. CDR3 nucleotide sequence: TGTGCCAGCAGCTTAGACGACCGCAATCAGCCCCAGCATTTT. Translated: CASSLDDRNQPQHF.

This clonotype appeared many times. The rearrangement joins TRBV6-2 or TRBV6-3 to TRBJ2-1, with D uncertain. Trimming shortened V by 5 bases and J by 6 bases, and 8 bases separated the two germline ends. CDR3 size: 12 residues. Germline V CDR1 and CDR2: MNHEY, SVGEGT. The CDR3 bases are TGTGCCAGCAGTGCAGGCTCCAATGAGCAGTTCTTC. Translation: CASSAGSNEQFF.

In its sample, this clonotype was seen a few times. The CDR3 here is CASSSRGPSTDTQYF. CDR3 DNA sequence: TGTGCCAGCAGCTCCAGGGGGCCCTCCACAGATACGCAGTATTTT. The chain uses TRBV7-2 and TRBJ2-3; TRBD1 agrees at 8 bases. The CDR3 runs to 15 residues. V trimming: 4 bases; J trimming: 2 bases; junction bases outside the gene matches: 5. Germline values: CDR1 SGHTA, CDR2 FQGNSA.

This clonotype occurred a few times. The chain employs TRBV7-2 and TRBJ2-3; no definite D call. Trimming removed 1 base from V and 1 base from J, with 9 bases in between. The length of the CDR3 is 15 residues. The germline CDR1 and CDR2 sequences are SGHTA and FQGNSA. CDR3 loop: CASSLDTARTDTQYF. Here the CDR3 DNA reads TGTGCCAGCAGCTTAGATACAGCCCGCACAGATACGCAGTATTTT.

This clonotype was found many times. The V call is TRBV2, the J call TRBJ2-1; 8 bases are shared with TRBD1. Germline trimming cut 9 bases from V and 3 bases from J; bases unmatched to any gene: 10. Germline V CDR1 and CDR2: SNHLY, FYNNEI. The CDR3 spans 15 residues. This CDR3 reads CASIPSGTGYNEQFF. The CDR3 DNA is TGTGCCAGTATACCCTCCGGGACAGGCTACAATGAGCAGTTCTTC.

This clonotype was counted at least ten times. The J gene is TRBJ1-2, the V gene TRBV12-3 or TRBV12-4; TRBD1 agrees at 8 bases. This CDR3 comprises 15 residues. Unmatched junction bases numbered 5, after V lost 2 bases and J lost 3 bases. The CDR3 DNA reads as TGTGCCAGCAGTTTACCCAGGGGGCGATACTATGGCTACACCTTC. Encoded protein: CASSLPRGRYYGYTF.